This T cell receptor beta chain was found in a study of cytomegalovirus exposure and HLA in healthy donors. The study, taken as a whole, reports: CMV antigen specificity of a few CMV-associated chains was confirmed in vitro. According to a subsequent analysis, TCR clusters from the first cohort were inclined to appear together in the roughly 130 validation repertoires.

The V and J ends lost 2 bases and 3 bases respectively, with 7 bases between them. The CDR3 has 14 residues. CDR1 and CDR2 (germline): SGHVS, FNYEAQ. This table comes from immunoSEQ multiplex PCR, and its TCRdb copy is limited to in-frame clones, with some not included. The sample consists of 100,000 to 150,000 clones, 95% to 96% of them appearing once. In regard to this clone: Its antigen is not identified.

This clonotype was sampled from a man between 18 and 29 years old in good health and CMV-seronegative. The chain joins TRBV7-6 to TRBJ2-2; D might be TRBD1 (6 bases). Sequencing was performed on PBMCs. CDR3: CASSLTGYTGELFF. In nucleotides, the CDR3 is TGTGCCAGCAGCTTAACAGGGTACACCGGGGAGCTGTTTTTT.